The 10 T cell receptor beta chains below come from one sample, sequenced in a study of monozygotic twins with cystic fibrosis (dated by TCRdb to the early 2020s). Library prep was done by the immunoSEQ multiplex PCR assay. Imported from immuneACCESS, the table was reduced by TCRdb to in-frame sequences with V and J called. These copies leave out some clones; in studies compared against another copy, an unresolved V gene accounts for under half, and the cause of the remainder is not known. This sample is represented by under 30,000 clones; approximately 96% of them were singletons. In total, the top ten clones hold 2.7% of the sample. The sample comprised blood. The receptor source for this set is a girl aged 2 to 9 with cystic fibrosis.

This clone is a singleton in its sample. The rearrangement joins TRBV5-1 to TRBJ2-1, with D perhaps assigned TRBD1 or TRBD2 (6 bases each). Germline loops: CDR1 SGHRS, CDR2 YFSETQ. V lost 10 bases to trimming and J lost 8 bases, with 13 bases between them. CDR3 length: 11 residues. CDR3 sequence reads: CAGIRGDEQFF. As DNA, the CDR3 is TGCGCCGGGATAAGGGGGGATGAGCAGTTCTTC.

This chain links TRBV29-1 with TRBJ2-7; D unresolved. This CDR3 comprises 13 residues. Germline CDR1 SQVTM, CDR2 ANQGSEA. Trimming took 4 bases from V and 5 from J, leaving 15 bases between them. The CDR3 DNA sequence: TGCAGCGTTGGAAGGCGGTCGGGCAACGAGCAGTACTTC. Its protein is CSVGRRSGNEQYF.

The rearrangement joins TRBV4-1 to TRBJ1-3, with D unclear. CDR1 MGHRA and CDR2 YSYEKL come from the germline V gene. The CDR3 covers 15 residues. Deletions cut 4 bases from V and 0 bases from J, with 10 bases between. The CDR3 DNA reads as TGCGCCAGCAGCCCAGGACTTTACTCTGGAAACACCATATATTTT. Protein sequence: CASSPGLYSGNTIYF.

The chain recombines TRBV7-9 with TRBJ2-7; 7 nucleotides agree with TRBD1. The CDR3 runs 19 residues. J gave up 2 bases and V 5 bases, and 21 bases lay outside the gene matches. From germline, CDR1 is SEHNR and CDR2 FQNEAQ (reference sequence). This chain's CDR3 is CASSNPGQTSPLGTYEQYF. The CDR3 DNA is TGTGCCAGCAGCAACCCGGGACAGACAAGCCCCCTGGGGACCTACGAGCAGTACTTC.

The CDR3 DNA is TGTGCCAGCAGTTACTCATTAGGGACAGCTCACGAGCAGTACTTC. It translates to CASSYSLGTAHEQYF. This chain connects TRBV6-5 to TRBJ2-7; 7 bases agree with TRBD1. Germline assignment: CDR1 MNHEY and CDR2 SVGAGI. With V trimmed by 0 bases and J by 5 bases, 7 bases remained unmatched. This CDR3 spans 15 amino acids.

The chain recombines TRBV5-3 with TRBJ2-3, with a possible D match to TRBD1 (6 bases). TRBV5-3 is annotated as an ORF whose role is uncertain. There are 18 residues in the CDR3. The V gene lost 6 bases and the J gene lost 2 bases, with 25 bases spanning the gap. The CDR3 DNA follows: TGTGCCAGAACCTTATGTCCGGGGACACCAATTTACACAGATACGCAGTATTTT. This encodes CARTLCPGTPIYTDTQYF.

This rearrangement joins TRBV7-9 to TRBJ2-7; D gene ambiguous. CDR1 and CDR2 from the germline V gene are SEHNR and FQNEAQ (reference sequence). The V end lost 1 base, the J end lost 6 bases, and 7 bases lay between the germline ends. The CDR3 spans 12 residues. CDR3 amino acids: CASSLELSEQYF. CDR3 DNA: TGTGCCAGCAGCTTAGAACTATCCGAGCAGTACTTC.

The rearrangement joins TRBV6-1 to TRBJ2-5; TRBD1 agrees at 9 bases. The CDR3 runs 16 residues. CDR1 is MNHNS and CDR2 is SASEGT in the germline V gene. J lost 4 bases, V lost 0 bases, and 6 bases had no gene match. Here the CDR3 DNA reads TGTGCCAGCAGTGAAGCGACCGGGACAGGGATAGAGACCCAGTACTTC. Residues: CASSEATGTGIETQYF.

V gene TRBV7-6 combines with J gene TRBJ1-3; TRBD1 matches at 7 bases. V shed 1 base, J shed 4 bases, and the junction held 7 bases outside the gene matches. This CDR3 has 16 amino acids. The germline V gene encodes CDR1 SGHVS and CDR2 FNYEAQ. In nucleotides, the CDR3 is TGTGCCAGCAGCTTAGGTACCGAGACAGGGGGAAACACCATATATTTT. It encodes CASSLGTETGGNTIYF.

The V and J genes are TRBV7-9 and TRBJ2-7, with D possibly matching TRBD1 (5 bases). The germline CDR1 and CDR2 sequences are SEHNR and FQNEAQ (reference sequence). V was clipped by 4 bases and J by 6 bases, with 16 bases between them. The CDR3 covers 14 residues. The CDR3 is CASSSTGLWLEQYF. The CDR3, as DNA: TGTGCCAGCAGCTCCACAGGATTATGGCTCGAGCAGTACTTC.